Many counts were recorded for the clone carrying this T cell receptor (beta chain). The antigen is unknown. Time point given: longitudinal time-point 2. The study built unsorted libraries from 2 million PBMCs kept at -80 C. V was pared by 4 bases and J by 9 bases, with 5 bases of the junction left unmatched. From germline, CDR1 is SGHDT and CDR2 YYEEEE. CDR3 length: 13 residues. cDNA synthesis was performed by 5'RACE with 10-nucleotide random UMIs. MiXCR, run by TCRdb on the 5' RACE reads, gives a single entry per CDR3 protein. In the table there are some 87,000 distinct CDR3 sequences, less than 15% of which are singletons. This record belongs to a study of neurological immune-mediated disorders. Study conclusions and caveats: HTLV-1-associated myelopathy led in TCR clonal expansion, while multiple sclerosis ranked lowest, below healthy controls.

The sequenced sample consisted of PBMCs. The gene calls are TRBV5-6 and TRBJ2-7; 12 bases fit TRBD1. The source of this sequence is a female donor with HTLV-1-associated myelopathy (HAM/TSP). The CDR3 region has the DNA TGTGCCAGCAGCGTGGGACAGGGGGCGGGGCAGTACTTC. Protein sequence: CASSVGQGAGQYF.